A single sample is the source of the 24 T cell receptor beta chains below, sequenced in a study of T cells of healthy individuals. In TCRdb, the 5' RACE reads were re-called with MiXCR into one record per CDR3 protein. The data contain around 63,000 distinct CDR3 sequences, roughly 17% of them singletons. The receptors were gathered from a human donor in good health.

This clonotype was observed at least ten times. This sequence joins TRBV12-3 or TRBV12-4 and TRBJ2-3, with D unresolved. Trimming removed 4 bases from V and 2 bases from J, with 10 bases in between. This CDR3 spans 14 amino acids. The CDR3 DNA reads TGTGCCAGCAGTTCCCGGCAGGTCACAGATACGCAGTATTTT. This encodes CASSSRQVTDTQYF.

DNA for the CDR3: TGCGCCAGCAGCTTAGGAGGGGGATACGGGGAGCTGTTTTTT. Translating gives CASSLGGGYGELFF. The rearrangement joins TRBV5-1 to TRBJ2-2; D is possibly TRBD1 or TRBD2 (6 bases each). The CDR3 runs 14 residues. Trimming pared 2 bases from V and 7 bases from J, leaving 12 bases between. CDR1 and CDR2 from the germline V gene are SGHRS and YFSETQ.

The CDR3: CASSVSATSRYEQYF. CDR3 in DNA: TGTGCCAGCAGTGTATCCGCGACTAGTCGCTACGAGCAGTACTTC. The gene calls are TRBV6-6 and TRBJ2-7, with D perhaps TRBD2 (6 bases). This CDR3 has 15 amino acids. Between the trimmed V and J ends, which lost 5 bases and 3 bases, there was a span of 17 bases. The germline V gene encodes CDR1 MNHNY and CDR2 SVGAGI (reference sequence).

CDR3 DNA sequence: TGTGCCACCAGTGATGACCAGGCACAGGGGCAGTTCTTC. Its protein is CATSDDQAQGQFF. The rearrangement links TRBV24-1 to TRBJ2-1; a possible D gene is TRBD1 (6 bases). The CDR3 runs to 13 residues. CDR1 is KGHDR, CDR2 SFDVKD, per germline. V was cut by 3 bases and J by 12 bases, with 14 bases left in between.

This sequence joins TRBV6-6 and TRBJ1-2; D ambiguous. The CDR3 runs 15 residues. CDR1 is MNHNY, CDR2 SVGAGI, per germline (reference sequence). V lost 2 bases, J lost 2 bases, and 12 bases lay in between. In DNA form, the CDR3 reads TGTGCCAGCAGTTACAGTAGCTTAACCAACTATGGCTACACCTTC. Translation gives CASSYSSLTNYGYTF.

Many counts were recorded for this clonotype. The rearrangement uses TRBV12-3 or TRBV12-4 and TRBJ2-4; D perhaps matches TRBD2 (7 bases). V was trimmed by 0 bases and J by 8 bases, leaving 8 bases between them. The CDR3 covers 13 residues. CDR3 DNA sequence: TGTGCCAGCAGTTTAGCGGGGGGGCACATTCAGTACTTC. This codes for CASSLAGGHIQYF.

This clonotype turned up a few times. The V call is TRBV5-1, the J call TRBJ2-3; no firm D call. There are 14 residues in the CDR3. Trimming removed 0 bases at V and 7 bases at J, with 12 bases between. The germline V gene encodes CDR1 SGHRS and CDR2 YFSETQ. CDR3 nucleotides: TGCGCCAGCAGCTTGGGTGAAATTGCGAATACGCAGTATTTT. Translation: CASSLGEIANTQYF.

The gene calls are TRBV7-9 and TRBJ1-1; D ambiguous. V lost 11 bases and J 11 bases, leaving 18 bases between the germline ends. Germline values: CDR1 SEHNR, CDR2 FQNEAQ (reference sequence). This CDR3 contains 11 residues. This chain's CDR3 is CAGDTHEGAFF. Here the CDR3 DNA reads TGTGCCGGAGACACGCACGAAGGGGCTTTCTTT.

This clonotype has just a few counts. The gene calls are TRBV7-9 and TRBJ1-2, with TRBD1 matching 7 bases. The CDR3 sequence is 14 residues long. Germline V gene data show CDR1 as SEHNR and CDR2 as FQNEAQ (reference sequence). J gave up 5 bases and V 5 bases, and 8 bases lay outside the gene matches. Here the CDR3 DNA reads TGTGCCAGCAGCCGAGACAGGGCGGGGTATGGCTACACCTTC. Protein product: CASSRDRAGYGYTF. The whole variable domain, filled in from reference TRBV7-9 and TRBJ1-2, reads DTGVSQNPRHKITKRGQNVTFRCDPISEHNRLYWYRQTLGQGPEFLTYFQNEAQLEKSRLLSDRFSAERPKGSFSTLEIQRTEQGDSAMYLCASSRDRAGYGYTFGSGTRLTVV.

The chain is built from TRBV2 and TRBJ2-1; 11 bases are a match to TRBD2. This CDR3 contains 15 residues. V was pared by 9 bases and J by 2 bases, with 6 bases of the junction left unmatched. Germline loops: CDR1 SNHLY, CDR2 FYNNEI. CDR3 sequence reads: CARGSTSGAYNEQFF. CDR3 DNA: TGTGCCAGGGGTTCGACTAGCGGGGCCTACAATGAGCAGTTCTTC.

This clonotype was picked up a small number of times. The gene calls are TRBV29-1 and TRBJ1-4; no reliable D call. Germline V gene sequence: CDR1 SQVTM, CDR2 ANQGSEA. The V and J ends lost 2 bases and 5 bases respectively, with 9 bases between them. CDR3 length equals 13 residues. The CDR3 region has the DNA TGCAGCGTTGAATCTGGGCAGAATGAAAAACTGTTTTTT. Translating it yields CSVESGQNEKLFF.

This clonotype was counted at least ten times. The V call is TRBV13, the J call TRBJ2-3; D possibly uses TRBD1 or TRBD2 (6 bases each). The V end lost 6 bases, the J end lost 2 bases, and 9 bases lay between the germline ends. CDR1 and CDR2 from the germline V gene are PRHDT and FYEKMQ (reference sequence). The CDR3 runs 13 residues. DNA of the CDR3: TGTGCCAGCAGAGGGGGACTCACAGATACGCAGTATTTT. Translating it yields CASRGGLTDTQYF.

This clonotype was seen many times. This chain links TRBV7-9 with TRBJ1-6; D remains unclear. Looked up from germline, CDR1 is SEHNR and CDR2 is FQNEAQ (reference sequence). Trimming cost V 3 bases and J 12 bases, with 9 bases left between them. The CDR3 has 12 residues. CDR3 protein: CASSFKSRPLHF. CDR3 DNA sequence: TGTGCCAGCAGCTTTAAGTCCCGACCCCTCCACTTT.

The chain uses TRBV24-1 and TRBJ2-1; D may be TRBD1 (6 bases). Trimming took off 7 bases at V and 7 bases at J, with 10 bases between the two ends. In germline, CDR1 is KGHDR, CDR2 SFDVKD. The CDR3 sequence is 12 residues long. This CDR3 is CATSARGNEQFF. CDR3 bases: TGTGCCACCAGCGCGAGGGGGAATGAGCAGTTCTTC.

V gene TRBV9 combines with J gene TRBJ1-3; no clear D gene. The length of the CDR3 is 17 residues. V was cut by 4 bases and J by 1 base, with 18 bases left in between. Germline assignment: CDR1 SGDLS and CDR2 YYNGEE. The CDR3 sequence: CASSPARRTASGNTIYF. The CDR3 DNA sequence: TGTGCCAGCAGCCCTGCTCGGAGAACGGCATCTGGAAACACCATATATTTT.

This clonotype was seen ten or more times. Relative to the germline gene, one junction end is altered; a read error may explain this. The chain has TRBV7-7 and TRBJ2-2; D not certain. The CDR3 spans 16 residues. Looked up from germline, CDR1 is SSHAT and CDR2 is FNYEAQ (reference sequence). The CDR3 here is CASSNQGIANTGELFF. In DNA, the CDR3 is TGTGCTAGCAGCAACCAAGGCATCGCGAACACCGGGGAGCTGTTTTTT.

For this clonotype: One junction end does not reproduce the germline sequence, and a read error may be involved. The chain uses TRBV5-1 and TRBJ2-7, with D possibly matching TRBD2 (6 bases). Germline V gene sequence: CDR1 SGHRS, CDR2 YFSETQ. This CDR3 is 15 amino acids long. In DNA, the CDR3 is TGTGCCAGCAGCTTGGTTGCGGGACCGACCTACGAGCAGTACTTC. Its translation is CASSLVAGPTYEQYF.

There are a few counts of this clonotype. The chain recombines TRBV29-1 with TRBJ1-1; D is ambiguous. V lost 4 bases and J 2 bases, leaving 5 bases between the germline ends. CDR3 length: 11 amino acids. The germline gives CDR1 SQVTM, CDR2 ANQGSEA. CDR3 amino acids: CSVVSNTEAFF. Here the CDR3 DNA reads TGCAGCGTTGTAAGCAACACTGAAGCTTTCTTT.

The CDR3 coding sequence is TGTGCCATCAGTGCCACCTTGGATACGCAGTATTTT. Encoded protein: CAISATLDTQYF. The chain carries TRBV10-3 and TRBJ2-3, with no clear D. CDR3 size: 12 residues. V lost 4 bases to trimming and J lost 6 bases, with 8 bases between them. Germline loops: CDR1 ENHRY, CDR2 SYGVKD.

This clonotype was counted at least ten times. The chain has TRBV25-1 and TRBJ2-2; D remains unclear. Trimming stripped 2 bases from V and 2 bases from J, with 9 bases between. Looked up from germline, CDR1 is MGHDK and CDR2 is SYGVNS. There are 15 residues in the CDR3. The CDR3 protein is CASSEVESNTGELFF. As DNA, the CDR3 is TGTGCCAGCAGTGAAGTTGAGTCAAACACCGGGGAGCTGTTTTTT.

This rearrangement joins TRBV7-9 to TRBJ2-3, with 8 bases identical to TRBD2. This CDR3 spans 14 amino acids. V shed 1 base, J shed 7 bases, and the junction held 4 bases outside the gene matches. Germline values: CDR1 SEHNR, CDR2 FQNEAQ (reference sequence). The chain's CDR3 is CASSLDRGGYTQYF. In nucleotides, the CDR3 is TGTGCCAGCAGCTTAGACCGGGGGGGCTATACGCAGTATTTT. The entire variable domain, with the rest obtained from reference TRBV7-9 and TRBJ2-3, is as follows: DTGVSQNPRHKITKRGQNVTFRCDPISEHNRLYWYRQTLGQGPEFLTYFQNEAQLEKSRLLSDRFSAERPKGSFSTLEIQRTEQGDSAMYLCASSLDRGGYTQYFGPGTRLTVL.

This clonotype has at least ten counts. This chain links TRBV25-1 with TRBJ2-7, with TRBD2 matching over 8 bases. The length of the CDR3 is 15 residues. V was pared by 5 bases and J by 5 bases, with 11 bases of the junction left unmatched. CDR1 is MGHDK, CDR2 SYGVNS, per germline. The DNA for the CDR3 is TGTGCCAGCAGTCGGAGAGCGGGAGCGGGTAACGAGCAGTACTTC. Protein sequence: CASSRRAGAGNEQYF.

This clonotype was seen at least ten times. The chain couples TRBV29-1 to TRBJ1-5, with D perhaps matching TRBD1 (5 bases). Looked up from germline, CDR1 is SQVTM and CDR2 is ANQGSEA. This CDR3 is 20 amino acids long. Trimming took 5 bases from V and 3 from J, leaving 32 bases between them. The CDR3 DNA reads as TGCAGCGTTACCGGGGGGAGGGGCACCGCGGACCCAAAGATCAATCAGCCCCAGCATTTT. Encoded protein: CSVTGGRGTADPKINQPQHF.

A word on this clonotype: The junction and the germline gene differ at one end; a read error may be behind it. V usage is TRBV2 and J usage is TRBJ2-3, with 7 bases matching TRBD2. Germline CDR1 reads SNHLY; CDR2 reads FYNNEI. This CDR3 is 14 amino acids long. CDR3 residues: CASTAAGITGTQYF. The CDR3 DNA reads TGTGCCAGCACGGCAGCGGGAATCACAGGTACGCAGTATTTT.